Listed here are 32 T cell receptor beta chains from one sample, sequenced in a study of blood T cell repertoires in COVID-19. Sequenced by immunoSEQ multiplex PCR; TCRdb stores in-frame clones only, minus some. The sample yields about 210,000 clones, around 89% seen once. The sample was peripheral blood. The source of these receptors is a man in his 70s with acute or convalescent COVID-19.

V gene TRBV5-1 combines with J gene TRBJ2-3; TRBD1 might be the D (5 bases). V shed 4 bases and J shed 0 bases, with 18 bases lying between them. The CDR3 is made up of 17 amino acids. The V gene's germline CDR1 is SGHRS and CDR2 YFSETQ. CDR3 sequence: CASSQYYRQSSTDTQYF. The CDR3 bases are TGCGCCAGCAGCCAATACTACAGACAGAGTAGCACAGATACGCAGTATTTT.

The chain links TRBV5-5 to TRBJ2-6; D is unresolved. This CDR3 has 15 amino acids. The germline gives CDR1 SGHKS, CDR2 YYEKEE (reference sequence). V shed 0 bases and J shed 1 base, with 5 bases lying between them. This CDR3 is CASSLDGSGANVLTF. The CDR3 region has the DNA TGTGCCAGCAGCTTGGACGGGTCTGGGGCCAACGTCCTGACTTTC.

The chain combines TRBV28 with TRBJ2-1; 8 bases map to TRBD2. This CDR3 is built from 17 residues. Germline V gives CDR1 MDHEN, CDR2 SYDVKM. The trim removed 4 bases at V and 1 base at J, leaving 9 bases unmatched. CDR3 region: CASSSLWSGSSYNEQFF. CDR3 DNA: TGTGCCAGCAGTTCACTGTGGAGCGGGAGTTCCTACAATGAGCAGTTCTTC.

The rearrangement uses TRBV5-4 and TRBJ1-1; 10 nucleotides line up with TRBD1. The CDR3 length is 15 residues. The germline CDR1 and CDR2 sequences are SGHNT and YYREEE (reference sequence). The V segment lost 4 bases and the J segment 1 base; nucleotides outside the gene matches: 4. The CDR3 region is CASSLGQGENTEAFF. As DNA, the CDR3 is TGTGCCAGCAGCCTCGGACAGGGGGAGAACACTGAAGCTTTCTTT.

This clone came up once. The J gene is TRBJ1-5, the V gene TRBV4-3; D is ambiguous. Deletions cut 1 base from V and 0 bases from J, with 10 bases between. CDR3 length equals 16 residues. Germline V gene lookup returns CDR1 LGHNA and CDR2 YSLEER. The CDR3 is CASSQGYSHSNQPQHF. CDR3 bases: TGCGCCAGCAGCCAAGGTTACAGCCATAGCAATCAGCCCCAGCATTTT.

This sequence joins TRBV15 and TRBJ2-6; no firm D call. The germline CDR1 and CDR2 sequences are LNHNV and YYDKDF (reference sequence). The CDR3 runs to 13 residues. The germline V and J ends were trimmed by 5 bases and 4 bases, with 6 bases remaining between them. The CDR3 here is CATSWAGANVLTF. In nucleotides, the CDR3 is TGTGCCACCAGCTGGGCAGGGGCCAACGTCCTGACTTTC.

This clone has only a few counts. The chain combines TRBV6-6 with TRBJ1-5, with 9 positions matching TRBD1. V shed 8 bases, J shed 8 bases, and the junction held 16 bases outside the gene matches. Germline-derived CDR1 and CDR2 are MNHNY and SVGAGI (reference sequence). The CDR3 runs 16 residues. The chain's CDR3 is CASRTGGAWLRKPQHF. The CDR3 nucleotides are TGTGCCAGCCGTACAGGGGGCGCTTGGTTAAGGAAGCCCCAGCATTTT.

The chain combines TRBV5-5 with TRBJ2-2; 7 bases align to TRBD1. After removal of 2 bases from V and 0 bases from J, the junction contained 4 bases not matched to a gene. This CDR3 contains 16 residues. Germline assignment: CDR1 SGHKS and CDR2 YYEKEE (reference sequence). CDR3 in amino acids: CASSFPGTANTGELFF. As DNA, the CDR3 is TGTGCCAGCAGCTTCCCTGGGACAGCGAACACCGGGGAGCTGTTTTTT. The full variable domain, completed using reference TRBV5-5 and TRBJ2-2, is DAGVTQSPTHLIKTRGQQVTLRCSPISGHKSVSWYQQVLGQGPQFIFQYYEKEERGRGNFPDRFSARQFPNYSSELNVNALLLGDSALYLCASSFPGTANTGELFFGEGSRLTVL.

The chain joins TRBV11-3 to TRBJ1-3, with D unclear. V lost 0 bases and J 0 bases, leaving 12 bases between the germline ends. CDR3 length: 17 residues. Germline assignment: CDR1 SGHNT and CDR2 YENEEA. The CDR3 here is CASSLDGVWYSGNTIYF. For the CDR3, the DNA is TGTGCCAGCAGCTTAGATGGAGTGTGGTACTCTGGAAACACCATATATTTT.

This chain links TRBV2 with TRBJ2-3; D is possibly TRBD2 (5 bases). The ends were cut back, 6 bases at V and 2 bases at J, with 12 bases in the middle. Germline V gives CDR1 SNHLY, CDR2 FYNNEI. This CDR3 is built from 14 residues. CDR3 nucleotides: TGTGCCAGCAGAGGCGGACTTCTCACAGATACGCAGTATTTT. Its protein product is CASRGGLLTDTQYF.

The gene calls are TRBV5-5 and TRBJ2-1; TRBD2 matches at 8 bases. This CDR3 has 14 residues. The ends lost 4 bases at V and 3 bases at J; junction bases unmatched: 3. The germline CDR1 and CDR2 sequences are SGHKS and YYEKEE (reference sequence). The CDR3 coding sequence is TGTGCCAGCAGCCCTACTAGCGGCTACAATGAGCAGTTCTTC. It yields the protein CASSPTSGYNEQFF.

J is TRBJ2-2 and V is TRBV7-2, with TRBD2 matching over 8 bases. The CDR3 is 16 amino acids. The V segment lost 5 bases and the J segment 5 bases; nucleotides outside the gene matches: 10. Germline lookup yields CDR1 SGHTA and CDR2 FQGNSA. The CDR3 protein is CASSQVAGTATGELFF. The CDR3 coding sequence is TGTGCCAGCAGCCAAGTAGCGGGAACGGCGACCGGGGAGCTGTTTTTT.

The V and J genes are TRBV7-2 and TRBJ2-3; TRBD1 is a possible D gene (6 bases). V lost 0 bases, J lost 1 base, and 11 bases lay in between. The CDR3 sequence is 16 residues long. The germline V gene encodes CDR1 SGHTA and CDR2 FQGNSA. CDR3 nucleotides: TGTGCCAGCAGCTTAGCCACAGGGCTTGGCACAGATACGCAGTATTTT. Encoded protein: CASSLATGLGTDTQYF. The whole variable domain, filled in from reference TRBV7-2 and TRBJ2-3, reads GAGVSQSPSNKVTEKGKDVELRCDPISGHTALYWYRQSLGQGLEFLIYFQGNSAPDKSGLPSDRFSAERTGGSVSTLTIQRTQQEDSAVYLCASSLATGLGTDTQYFGPGTRLTVL.

The CDR3 is CASSLRSTDTQYF. CDR3 bases: TGTGCCAGCAGTTTACGTAGCACAGATACGCAGTATTTT. The chain couples TRBV12-3 or TRBV12-4 to TRBJ2-3; the D is unclear. The CDR3 runs 13 residues. Trimming left V 2 bases short and J 0 bases short, with 3 bases between.

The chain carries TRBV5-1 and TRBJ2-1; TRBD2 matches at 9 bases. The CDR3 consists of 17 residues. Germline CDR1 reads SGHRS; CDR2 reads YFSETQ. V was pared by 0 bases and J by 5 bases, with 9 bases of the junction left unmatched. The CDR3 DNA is TGCGCCAGCAGCTTGGTGGGGGGGACTAGCCGAAACAATGAGCAGTTCTTC. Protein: CASSLVGGTSRNNEQFF.

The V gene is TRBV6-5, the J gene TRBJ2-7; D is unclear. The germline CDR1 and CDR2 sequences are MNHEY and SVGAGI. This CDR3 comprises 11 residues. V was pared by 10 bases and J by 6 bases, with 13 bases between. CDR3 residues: CATSDWLEQYF. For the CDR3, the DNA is TGTGCCACGTCCGACTGGCTCGAGCAGTACTTC.

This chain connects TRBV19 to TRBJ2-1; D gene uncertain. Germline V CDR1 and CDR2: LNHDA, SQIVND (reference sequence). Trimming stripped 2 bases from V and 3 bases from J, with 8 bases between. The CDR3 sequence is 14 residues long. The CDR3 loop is CASSILNSYNEQFF. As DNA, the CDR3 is TGTGCCAGTAGTATACTTAACAGCTACAATGAGCAGTTCTTC.

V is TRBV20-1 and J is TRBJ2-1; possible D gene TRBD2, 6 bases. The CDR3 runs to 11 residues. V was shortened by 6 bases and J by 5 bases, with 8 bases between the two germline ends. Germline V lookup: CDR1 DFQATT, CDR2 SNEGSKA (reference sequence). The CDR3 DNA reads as TGCAGTGCAGGCGGGAACAATGAGCAGTTCTTC. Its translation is CSAGGNNEQFF.

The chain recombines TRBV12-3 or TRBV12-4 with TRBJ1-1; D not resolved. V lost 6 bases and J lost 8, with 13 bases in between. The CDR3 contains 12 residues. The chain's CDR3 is CASSPAGSEAFF. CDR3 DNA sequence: TGTGCCAGCAGCCCTGCGGGTTCAGAAGCTTTCTTT.

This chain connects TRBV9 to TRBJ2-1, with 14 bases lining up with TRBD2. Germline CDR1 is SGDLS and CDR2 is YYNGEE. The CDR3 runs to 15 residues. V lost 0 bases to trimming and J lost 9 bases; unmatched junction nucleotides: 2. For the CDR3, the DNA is TGTGCCAGCAGCGTAGGACTAGCGGGAGGGGGTGAGCAGTTCTTC. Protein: CASSVGLAGGGEQFF.

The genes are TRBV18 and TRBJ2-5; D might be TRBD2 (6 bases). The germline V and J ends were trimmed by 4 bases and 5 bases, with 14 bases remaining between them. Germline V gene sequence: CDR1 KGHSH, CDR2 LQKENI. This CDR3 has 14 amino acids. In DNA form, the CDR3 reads TGTGCCAGCTCACGGGACCTGGCGGGGGAGACCCAGTACTTC. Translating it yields CASSRDLAGETQYF.

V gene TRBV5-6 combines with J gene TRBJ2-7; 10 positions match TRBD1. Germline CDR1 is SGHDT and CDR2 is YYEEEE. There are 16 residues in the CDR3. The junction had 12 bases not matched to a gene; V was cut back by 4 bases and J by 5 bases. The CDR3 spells CASSLRTGTGANEQYF. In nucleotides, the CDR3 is TGTGCCAGCAGCCTCCGGACCGGGACAGGGGCTAACGAGCAGTACTTC.

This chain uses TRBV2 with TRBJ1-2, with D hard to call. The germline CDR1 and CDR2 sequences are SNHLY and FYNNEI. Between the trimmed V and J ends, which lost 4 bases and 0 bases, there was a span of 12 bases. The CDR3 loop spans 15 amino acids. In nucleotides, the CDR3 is TGTGCCAGCAGTGCGACTAGGACCCCTAACTATGGCTACACCTTC. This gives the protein CASSATRTPNYGYTF. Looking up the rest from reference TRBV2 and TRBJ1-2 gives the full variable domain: EPEVTQTPSHQVTQMGQEVILRCVPISNHLYFYWYRQILGQKVEFLVSFYNNEISEKSEIFDDQFSVERPDGSNFTLKIRSTKLEDSAMYFCASSATRTPNYGYTFGSGTRLTVV.

The CDR3 sequence: CASRRPFPGQVNYGYTF. CDR3 DNA sequence: TGTGCCAGCAGGCGCCCCTTTCCGGGACAGGTGAACTATGGCTACACCTTC. V usage is TRBV28 and J usage is TRBJ1-2; 8 bases align to TRBD1. The ends lost 6 bases at V and 2 bases at J; junction bases unmatched: 14. CDR1 is MDHEN and CDR2 is SYDVKM in the germline V gene. The CDR3 has 17 residues.

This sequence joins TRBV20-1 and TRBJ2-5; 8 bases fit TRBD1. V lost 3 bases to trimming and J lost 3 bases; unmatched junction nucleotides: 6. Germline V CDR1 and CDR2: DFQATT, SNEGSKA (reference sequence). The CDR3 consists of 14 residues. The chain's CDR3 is CSASRTGREETQYF. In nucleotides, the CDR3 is TGCAGTGCTAGTCGGACAGGGCGGGAAGAGACCCAGTACTTC.

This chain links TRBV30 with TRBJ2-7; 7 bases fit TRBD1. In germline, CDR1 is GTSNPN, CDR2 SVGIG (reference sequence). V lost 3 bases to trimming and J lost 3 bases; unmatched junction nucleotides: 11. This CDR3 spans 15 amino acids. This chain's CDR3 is CAWSRSPGTVYEQYF. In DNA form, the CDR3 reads TGTGCCTGGAGCCGAAGTCCCGGGACAGTCTACGAGCAGTACTTC.

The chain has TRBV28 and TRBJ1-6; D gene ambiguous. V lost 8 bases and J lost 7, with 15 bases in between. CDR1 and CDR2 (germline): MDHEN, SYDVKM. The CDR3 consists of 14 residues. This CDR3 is CASFKSQINSPLHF. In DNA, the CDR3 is TGTGCCAGCTTTAAATCCCAGATCAATTCACCCCTCCACTTT.

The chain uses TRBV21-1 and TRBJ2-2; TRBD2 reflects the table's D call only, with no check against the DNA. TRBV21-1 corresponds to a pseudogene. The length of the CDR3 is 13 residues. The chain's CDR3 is CASPMSNTGELFF. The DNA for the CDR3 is TGTGCCAGCCCTATGTCGAACACCGGGGAGCTGTTTTTT.

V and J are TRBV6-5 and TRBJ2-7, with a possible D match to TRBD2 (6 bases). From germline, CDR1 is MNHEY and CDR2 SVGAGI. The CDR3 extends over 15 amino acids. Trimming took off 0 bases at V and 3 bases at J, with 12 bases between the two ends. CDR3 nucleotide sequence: TGTGCCAGCAGTTACTCGGGCGGGGCACGCTACGAGCAGTACTTC. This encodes CASSYSGGARYEQYF.

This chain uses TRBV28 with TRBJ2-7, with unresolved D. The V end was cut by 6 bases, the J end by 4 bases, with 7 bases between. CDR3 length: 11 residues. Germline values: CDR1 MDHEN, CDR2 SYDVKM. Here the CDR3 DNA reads TGTGCCAGCAGCCAGAGGTACGAGCAGTACTTC. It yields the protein CASSQRYEQYF.

The CDR3 here is CASSERQGGVTEAFF. CDR3 bases: TGTGCCAGCAGTGAAAGACAGGGTGGGGTCACTGAAGCTTTCTTT. The J gene is TRBJ1-1, the V gene TRBV6-1; 7 nucleotides align to TRBD1. CDR1 MNHNS and CDR2 SASEGT come from the germline V gene. V gave up 2 bases and J gave up 4 bases; unmatched junction bases: 7. The CDR3 length is 15 residues.

In DNA form, the CDR3 reads TGTGCCAGCAGTAAGCGCATCGGGACTAGCGGGAGTTTCGGCTACGAGCAGTACTTC. Protein: CASSKRIGTSGSFGYEQYF. The genes are TRBV6-2 or TRBV6-3 and TRBJ2-7; 14 bases are shared with TRBD2. Germline CDR1 is MNHEY and CDR2 is SVGEGT. Trimming took 5 bases from V and 3 from J; bases not matched to a gene: 15. The CDR3 spans 19 residues.